The T cell receptor (beta chain) under discussion was sequenced for a study of identical twins. CDR3 length: 15 residues. Germline trimming cut 2 bases from V and 2 bases from J; bases unmatched to any gene: 5. CDR1 and CDR2 (germline): DFQATT, SNEGSKA (reference sequence). A universal primer site was added by template switching, and unique molecular identifiers were carried by the cDNA. Each CDR3 protein gets one entry after TCRdb re-called the 5' RACE reads with MiXCR. The sample records 350,000 to 450,000 distinct CDR3 sequences, 18% being singletons. In every case, the donor was a healthy Caucasian. In regard to this clonotype: Its antigen is not identified.

Study-wide results and caveats: Twin sharing of out-of-frame TCR alpha was underestimated by models in monozygotic pairs. The study based its conclusions on cross-sectional statistical analysis and did not follow the same donors.

Sample: naive T cells sorted from blood. The receptor was isolated from a middle-aged man in good health. The chain uses TRBV20-1 and TRBJ1-5; 8 nucleotides agree with TRBD1. The CDR3 spells CSARKTGAGNQPQHF. DNA of the CDR3: TGCAGTGCTAGAAAGACAGGGGCAGGCAATCAGCCCCAGCATTTT.